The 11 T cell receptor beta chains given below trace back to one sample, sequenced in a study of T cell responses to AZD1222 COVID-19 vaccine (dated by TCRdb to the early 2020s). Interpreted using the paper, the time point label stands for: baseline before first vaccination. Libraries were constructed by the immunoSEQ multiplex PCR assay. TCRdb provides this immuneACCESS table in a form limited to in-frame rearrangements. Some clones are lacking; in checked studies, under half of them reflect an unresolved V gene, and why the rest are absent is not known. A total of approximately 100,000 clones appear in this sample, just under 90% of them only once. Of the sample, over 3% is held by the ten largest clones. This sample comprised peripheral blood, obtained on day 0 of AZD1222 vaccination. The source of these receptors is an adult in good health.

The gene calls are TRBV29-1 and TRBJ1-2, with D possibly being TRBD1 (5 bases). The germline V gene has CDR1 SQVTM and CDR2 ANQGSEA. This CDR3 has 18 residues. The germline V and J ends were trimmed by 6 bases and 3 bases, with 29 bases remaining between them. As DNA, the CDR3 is TGCAGCGTCCCCGACGGCAAACCGGGGGAGCCTTGGTACTATGGCTACACCTTC. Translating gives CSVPDGKPGEPWYYGYTF.

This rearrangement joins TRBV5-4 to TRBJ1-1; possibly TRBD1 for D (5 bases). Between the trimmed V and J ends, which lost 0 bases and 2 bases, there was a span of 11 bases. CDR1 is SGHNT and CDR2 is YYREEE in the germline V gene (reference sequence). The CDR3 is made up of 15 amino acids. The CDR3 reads CASSLDRGLNTEAFF. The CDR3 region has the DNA TGTGCCAGCAGCTTGGATCGGGGACTTAACACTGAAGCTTTCTTT.

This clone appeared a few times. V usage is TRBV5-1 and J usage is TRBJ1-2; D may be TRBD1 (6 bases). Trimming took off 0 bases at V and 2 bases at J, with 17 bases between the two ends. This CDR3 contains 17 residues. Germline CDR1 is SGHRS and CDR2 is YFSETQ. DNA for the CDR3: TGCGCCAGCAGCTTGGAGGGGGGTGTTGCCTCGAACTATGGCTACACCTTC. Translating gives CASSLEGGVASNYGYTF.

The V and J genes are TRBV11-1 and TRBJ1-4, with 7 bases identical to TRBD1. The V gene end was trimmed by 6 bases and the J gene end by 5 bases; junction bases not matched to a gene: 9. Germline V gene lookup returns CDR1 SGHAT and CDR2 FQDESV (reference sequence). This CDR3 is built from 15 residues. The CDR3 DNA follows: TGTGCCAGCAGTCGAAACAGGGGAGGCAATGAAAAACTGTTTTTT. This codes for CASSRNRGGNEKLFF.

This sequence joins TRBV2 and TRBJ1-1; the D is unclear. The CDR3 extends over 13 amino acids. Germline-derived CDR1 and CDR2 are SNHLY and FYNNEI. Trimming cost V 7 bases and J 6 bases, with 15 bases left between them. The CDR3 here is CASTGPRGSEAFF. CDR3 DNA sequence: TGTGCCAGCACGGGTCCCCGGGGTTCTGAAGCTTTCTTT.

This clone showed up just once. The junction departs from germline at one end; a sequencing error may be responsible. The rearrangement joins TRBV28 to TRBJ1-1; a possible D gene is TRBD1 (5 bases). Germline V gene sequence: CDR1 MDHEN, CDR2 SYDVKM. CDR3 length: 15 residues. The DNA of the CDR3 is TGTGCCAGCACTTTAGGTACGGGGCCAAACACTGAAGCTTTCTTT. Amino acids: CASTLGTGPNTEAFF.

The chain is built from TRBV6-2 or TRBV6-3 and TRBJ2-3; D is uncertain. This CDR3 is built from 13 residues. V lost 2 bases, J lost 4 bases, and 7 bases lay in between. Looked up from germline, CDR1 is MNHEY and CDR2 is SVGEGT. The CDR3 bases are TGTGCCAGCAGTTACGGTCGGGCAGATACGCAGTATTTT. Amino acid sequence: CASSYGRADTQYF.

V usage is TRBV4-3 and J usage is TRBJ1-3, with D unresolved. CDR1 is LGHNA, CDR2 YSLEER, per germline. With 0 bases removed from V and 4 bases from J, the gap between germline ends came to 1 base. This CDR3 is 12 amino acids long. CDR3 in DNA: TGCGCCAGCAGCCAAGAGGGAAACACCATATATTTT. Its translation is CASSQEGNTIYF.

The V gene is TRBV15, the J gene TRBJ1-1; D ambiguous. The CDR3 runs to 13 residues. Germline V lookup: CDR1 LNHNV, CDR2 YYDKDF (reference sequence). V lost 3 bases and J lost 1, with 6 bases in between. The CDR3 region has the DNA TGTGCCACCAGCAGGAGGAAGAACACTGAAGCTTTCTTT. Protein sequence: CATSRRKNTEAFF.

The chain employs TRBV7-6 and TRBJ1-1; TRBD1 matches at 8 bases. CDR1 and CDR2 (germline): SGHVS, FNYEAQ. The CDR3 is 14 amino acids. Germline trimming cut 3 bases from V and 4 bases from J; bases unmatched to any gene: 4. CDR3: CASSFLQGVTEAFF. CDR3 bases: TGTGCCAGCAGCTTCTTACAGGGGGTCACTGAAGCTTTCTTT.

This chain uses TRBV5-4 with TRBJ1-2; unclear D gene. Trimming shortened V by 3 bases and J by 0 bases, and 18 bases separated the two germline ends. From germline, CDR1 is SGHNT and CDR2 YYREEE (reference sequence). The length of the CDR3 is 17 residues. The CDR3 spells CASSSPTDPRSNYGYTF. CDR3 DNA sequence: TGTGCCAGCAGCTCCCCGACGGACCCGCGATCTAACTATGGCTACACCTTC.